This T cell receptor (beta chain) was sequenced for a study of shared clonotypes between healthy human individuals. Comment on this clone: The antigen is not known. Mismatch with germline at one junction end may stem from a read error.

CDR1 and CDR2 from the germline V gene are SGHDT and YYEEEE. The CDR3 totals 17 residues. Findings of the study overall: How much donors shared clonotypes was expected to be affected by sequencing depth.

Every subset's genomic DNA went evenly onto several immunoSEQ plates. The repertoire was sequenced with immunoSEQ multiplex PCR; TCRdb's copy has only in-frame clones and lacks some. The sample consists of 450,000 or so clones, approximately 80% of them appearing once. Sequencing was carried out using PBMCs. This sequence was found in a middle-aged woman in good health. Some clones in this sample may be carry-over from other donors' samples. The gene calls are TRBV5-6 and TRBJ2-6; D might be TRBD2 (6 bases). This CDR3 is CASSLGLEAPGANVLTF. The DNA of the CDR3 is TGTGCCAGCAGCTTGGGACTAGAGGCCCCTGGGGCCAACGTCCTGACCTTC.